The entry below describes one T cell receptor beta chain. This entry belongs to a study of shared clonotypes between healthy human individuals. Using immunoSEQ multiplex PCR, the repertoire was profiled, and TCRdb retains in-frame clones only, with some absent. The table has 2 million to 3 million clones, 85% to 95% seen once. Losses at the gene ends were 4 bases for V and 7 bases for J; bases not matched to a gene: 3. This CDR3 contains 13 residues. The germline CDR1 and CDR2 sequences are MNHEY and SMNVEV (reference sequence). The V call is TRBV27, the J call TRBJ2-1; 8 bases line up with TRBD1. Sequencing input: naive CD4+ T cells sorted from blood. Subset defined: CD45RA+ positively selected. The source is a man between 18 and 29 years old in good health. CDR3 DNA sequence: TGTGCCAGCAGTTCCCGGACAGGGAATGAGCAGTTCTTC. Encoded protein: CASSSRTGNEQFF.